The clone carrying this TCR gamma chain was observed a few times. Antigen unknown. Trimming at V came to 3 bases and at J to 4 bases, leaving 8 bases not matched to a gene. Looked up from germline, CDR1 is GITISATS and CDR2 is ISYDGTV (reference sequence). There are 15 residues in the CDR3. These data are taken from a study of Vδ1+ human thymocytes. Findings and limits, study-wide: Donors shared many TRG clonotypes but few TRD clonotypes. Unlike peripheral blood Vdelta1+ controls, thymic delta-chain sequences included about 20% Vdelta2 and few Vdelta3. Thymic TRG and TRD repertoires appeared highly polyclonal.

The sorted cells were CD3+ Vdelta1+ Vdelta2- thymocytes from alphabeta-depleted thymus. Sequences come from RNA converted to cDNA by reverse transcription. The CDR3 regions were amplified by multiplex PCR from V-gene primers to a constant-region primer. TCRdb processed the multiplex PCR reads again with the CATT caller. Of about 36,000 gamma-chain clones listed, 20% are singletons. This TCR was recovered from a girl less than two years old who had congenital heart surgery. The chain couples TRGV9 to TRGJP1. What was sequenced was Vdelta1+ gamma-delta thymocytes from the thymus. The subset here: FACS-sorted CD3+ TCRalphabeta- TCRVdelta1+ TCRVdelta2- thymocytes. CDR3 sequence reads: CALWEKGVTGWFKIF. DNA of the CDR3: TGTGCCTTGTGGGAGAAGGGTGTCACTGGTTGGTTCAAGATATTT.